These T cell receptor beta chains were read from a single sample in a study of response to subunit inactivated influenza vaccine. TCRdb fed the RT-PCR reads into MiXCR, producing one record per CDR3 protein. This repertoire shows approximately 500,000 distinct CDR3 sequences, under 25% found once; its top ten account for 2.8%. A further study also used this sample, focusing on T cells expressing NK-cell markers.

The specimen comprised CD4+ T cells sorted from PBMCs, sampled approximately 13 days after vaccination. The source of these receptors is a man aged 50 to 59 who received an inactivated influenza vaccine. The CDR3 runs from the conserved cysteine through the conserved F or W. D genes are given only for firm matches. Expanded clones are given a class, and other clones once, few, many or no size at all.

NA	TRBV14	NA	TRBJ1-2	TGTGCCAGCAGGGAATCGGGAGGTTATGGCTACACCTTC	CASRESGGYGYTF
TRBD2	TRBV3-1	few	TRBJ2-1	TGTGCCAGCAGCCAAGACTCTGCGGGAGGCTCCTACAATGAGCAGTTCTTC	CASSQDSAGGSYNEQFF
TRBD2	TRBV6-1	NA	TRBJ2-1	TGTGCCAGCAGTGAAGGGATTTCAGCGGGAGGGCCTGATGAGCAGTTCTTC	CASSEGISAGGPDEQFF
TRBD1	TRBV6-2/TRBV6-3	few	TRBJ1-1	TGTGCCAGCAGGCTCCCACTGGACAGGGGGCCCACTGAAGCTTTCTTT	CASRLPLDRGPTEAFF
NA	TRBV9	NA	TRBJ2-5	TGTGCCAGCAGCGTATCCAGCTATGGGTTCGGGGAGACCCAGTACTTC	CASSVSSYGFGETQYF
NA	TRBV10-2	few	TRBJ2-7	TGCGCCAGCAACGACAGGCCGTCGGACGAGCAGTACTTC	CASNDRPSDEQYF
TRBD1	TRBV12-3/TRBV12-4	NA	TRBJ2-7	TGTGCCAGCAGTATCGGACAGGGGGCCTCTGTCTACGAGCAGTACTTC	CASSIGQGASVYEQYF
TRBD2	TRBV15	NA	TRBJ2-1	TGTGCCACCAGCAGAGGGTCGGAGCGGGAGATTAGCAATGAGCAGTTCTTC	CATSRGSEREISNEQFF
NA	TRBV28	NA	TRBJ1-5	TGTGCCCGCACTCAACAGATAAATCAGCCCCAGCATTTT	CARTQQINQPQHF
NA	TRBV5-1	many	TRBJ2-5	TGCGCCAGCAGCTTGGAGCCGGGTGGCGAGACCCAGTACTTC	CASSLEPGGETQYF
NA	TRBV12-3/TRBV12-4	few	TRBJ1-5	TGTGCCAGCAGTTCTTTTCGGAGCAATCAGCCCCAGCATTTT	CASSSFRSNQPQHF
TRBD2	TRBV20-1	NA	TRBJ2-7	TGCAGTGCTAGAGATGAGTGGTTGGCTAGCGGGTCAAACGAGCAGTACTTC	CSARDEWLASGSNEQYF
NA	TRBV10-3	NA	TRBJ1-5	TGTGCCATGAATGGGGGGCCGAATCAGCCCCAGCATTTT	CAMNGGPNQPQHF
TRBD1	TRBV28	few	TRBJ2-7	TGTGCCAGCAGTTTACCTGGCGGACAGGCCCTCTACGAGCAGTACTTC	CASSLPGGQALYEQYF
TRBD2	TRBV12-3/TRBV12-4	NA	TRBJ2-2	TGTGCCAGCAGGCGAGCGGGGGGGAACACCGGGGAGCTGTTTTTT	CASRRAGGNTGELFF
NA	TRBV5-1	few	TRBJ2-3	TGCGCCAGCAGTGAGGGACGGCCTAGCACAGATACGCAGTATTTT	CASSEGRPSTDTQYF
TRBD1	TRBV3-1	NA	TRBJ2-3	TGTGCCAGCAGCCAAGAGAGGGGGCGGATGATCGCATCCCCAACAGATACGCAGTATTTT	CASSQERGRMIASPTDTQYF
NA	TRBV15	few	TRBJ2-3	TGTGCCACCAGCAGAAGACTACTAGACAGAGACACAGATACGCAGTATTTT	CATSRRLLDRDTDTQYF
TRBD2	TRBV5-1	NA	TRBJ2-5	TGCGCCAGCAGCTCCCGCACGGGGCGGGAGGAGACCCAGTACTTC	CASSSRTGREETQYF
NA	TRBV4-1	NA	TRBJ2-2	TGCGCCAGCAGCCAACATCCGACAGGGAACACCGGGGAGCTGTTTTTT	CASSQHPTGNTGELFF
NA	TRBV7-2	few	TRBJ1-6	TGTGCCAGCAGCTCCAGGGAATCACCCCTCCACTTT	CASSSRESPLHF
NA	TRBV5-1	NA	TRBJ1-1	TGCGCCAGCAGCTCGGGCCCAGCGAACATTGAAGCTTTCTTT	CASSSGPANIEAFF
NA	TRBV4-2	few	TRBJ1-2	TGTGCCAGCAGCCAAGAGAGGGGCAGCGTCTATGGCTACACCTTC	CASSQERGSVYGYTF
NA	TRBV7-9	many	TRBJ2-1	TGTGCCAGCAGCTTGATTCTTAGCTACAATGAGCAGTTCTTC	CASSLILSYNEQFF
NA	TRBV5-1	few	TRBJ1-1	TGCGCCAGCAGTGCGTCAGCGAACACTGAAGCTTTCTTT	CASSASANTEAFF
NA	TRBV4-3	NA	TRBJ2-2	TGCGCCAGCAGCCTGGACAACTTCGGCGGGGAGCTGTTTTTT	CASSLDNFGGELFF
NA	TRBV18	NA	TRBJ2-4	TGTGCCAGCTCACCATCGCAGGGTATCGCCAAAAACATTCAGTACTTC	CASSPSQGIAKNIQYF